The sequence of this TCR beta chain was determined in a study of beta chain features in type 1 diabetes. Whole-study findings and limits: For TCRB rearrangement, an influence of HLA type remained unresolved here.

The sequenced template was cDNA made from the entire isolated RNA. Generated by immunoSEQ multiplex PCR, the TCRdb table keeps only in-frame clones and is missing some. This table holds 350,000 or so clones, roughly 21% found once. Stem cell-like memory, regulatory, central memory and naive CD4+ cells were sorted via CD45RO/CCR7/CD25/CD127/CD95/CD27. With regard to this clone: What it binds is not known.

Looked up from germline, CDR1 is SEHNR and CDR2 is FQNEAQ (reference sequence). There are 15 residues in the CDR3. The V end lost 5 bases, the J end lost 4 bases, and 15 bases lay between the germline ends. The source is a woman aged 18-29 years in good health. The V call is TRBV7-9, the J call TRBJ2-1; tentative D call: TRBD2 (6 bases). The sample was naive CD4+ T cells from blood. DNA for the CDR3: TGTGCCAGCAGCCCGCGGGGCGGGCCGTACAATGAGCAGTTCTTC. Translation gives CASSPRGGPYNEQFF.